This T cell receptor (beta chain) appears in the sequencing data of a study of OX40 agonist ivuxolimab in advanced cancers. Sequencing was performed with immunoSEQ multiplex PCR; in TCRdb, only in-frame clones are kept and a portion is missing. The data contain approximately 94,000 clones, under 95% of them singletons. The ends lost 1 base at V and 5 bases at J; junction bases unmatched: 9. Per germline, CDR1 SGHRS and CDR2 YFSETQ. The CDR3 extends over 17 amino acids. The chain has TRBV5-1 and TRBJ2-5; 12 bases align to TRBD2. This TCR derives from an adult with an advanced solid tumor such as melanoma, head and neck, liver or kidney cancer. The sample was CD4+ or CD8+ T cells sorted from blood, taken in a trial of the OX40 agonist ivuxolimab. Here the CDR3 reads CASSLRASGRAKETQYF. Here the CDR3 DNA reads TGCGCCAGCAGCTTGCGGGCTAGCGGGAGGGCCAAGGAGACCCAGTACTTC.